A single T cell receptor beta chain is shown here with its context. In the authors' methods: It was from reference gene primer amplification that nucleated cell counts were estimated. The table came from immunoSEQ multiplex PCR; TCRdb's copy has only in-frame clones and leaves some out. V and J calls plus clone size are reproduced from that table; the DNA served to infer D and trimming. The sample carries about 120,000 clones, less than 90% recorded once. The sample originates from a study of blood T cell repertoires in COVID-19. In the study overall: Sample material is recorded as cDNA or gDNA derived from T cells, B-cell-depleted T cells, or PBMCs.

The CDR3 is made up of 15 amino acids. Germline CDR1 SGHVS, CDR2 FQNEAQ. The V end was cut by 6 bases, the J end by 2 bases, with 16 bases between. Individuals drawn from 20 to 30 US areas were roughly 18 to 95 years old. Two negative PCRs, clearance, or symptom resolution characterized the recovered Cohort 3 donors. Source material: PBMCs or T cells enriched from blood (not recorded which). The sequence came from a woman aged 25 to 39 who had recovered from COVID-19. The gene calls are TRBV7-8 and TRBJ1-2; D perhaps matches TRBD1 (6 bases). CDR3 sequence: CASSRRDTGNYGYTF. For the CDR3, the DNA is TGTGCCAGCAGTCGACGGGACACCGGGAACTATGGCTACACCTTC.